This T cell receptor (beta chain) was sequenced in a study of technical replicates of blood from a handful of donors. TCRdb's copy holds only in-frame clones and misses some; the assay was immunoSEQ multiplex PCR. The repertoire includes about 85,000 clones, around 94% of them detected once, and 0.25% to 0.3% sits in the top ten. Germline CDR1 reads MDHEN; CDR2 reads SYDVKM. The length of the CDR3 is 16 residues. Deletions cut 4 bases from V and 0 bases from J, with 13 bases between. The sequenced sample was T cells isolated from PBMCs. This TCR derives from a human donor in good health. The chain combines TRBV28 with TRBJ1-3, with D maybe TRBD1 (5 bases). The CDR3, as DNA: TGTGCCAGCAGTTCGTCGCCCCAGGGCTCTGGAAACACCATATATTTT. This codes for CASSSSPQGSGNTIYF.